The 29 T cell receptor beta chains below come from one sample, sequenced in a study of shared clonotypes between healthy human individuals. The protocol was immunoSEQ multiplex PCR, while the TCRdb copy is restricted to in-frame clones and leaves out a portion. This sample carries some 2.1 million clones, around 96% of them seen once, and the ten largest clones take about 1.1%. Naivety among CD8 cells was defined by CD45RO negativity and positive CCR7 selection, thereby excluding terminally differentiated effector memory CD45RA+ cells. Material: naive CD8+ T cells sorted from blood. These receptors all come from a man younger than 30 in good health.

This chain joins TRBV5-4 and TRBJ2-1, with D perhaps TRBD1 (6 bases). The length of the CDR3 is 17 residues. V lost 5 bases and J lost 4, with 22 bases in between. CDR1 and CDR2 (germline): SGHNT, YYREEE (reference sequence). CDR3 nucleotides: TGTGCCAGCAGTTCAGATAAGGCCGGGACATTATACAATGAGCAGTTCTTC. It yields the protein CASSSDKAGTLYNEQFF.

The chain joins TRBV30 to TRBJ2-1; possible D gene TRBD2, 5 bases. The V end lost 0 bases, the J end lost 5 bases, and 8 bases lay between the germline ends. Germline assignment: CDR1 GTSNPN and CDR2 SVGIG (reference sequence). This CDR3 spans 13 amino acids. The CDR3 DNA is TGTGCCTGGAGTGTACTAGGCCACAATGAGCAGTTCTTC. Translating gives CAWSVLGHNEQFF.

The chain employs TRBV11-2 and TRBJ2-3; the match to TRBD2 covers 7 bases. V gave up 1 base and J gave up 1 base; unmatched junction bases: 5. Germline CDR1 is SGHAT and CDR2 is FQNNGV. This CDR3 has 16 residues. CDR3 in amino acids: CASSLVWSGGTDTQYF. The CDR3 bases are TGTGCCAGCAGCTTAGTTTGGAGCGGGGGCACAGATACGCAGTATTTT.

This chain uses TRBV2 with TRBJ2-7; no clear D. V gave up 0 bases and J gave up 2 bases, with 8 bases separating them. Germline lookup yields CDR1 SNHLY and CDR2 FYNNEI. The CDR3 has 14 amino acids. The CDR3: CASSEAPTAYEQYF. CDR3 nucleotides: TGTGCCAGCAGTGAAGCGCCAACGGCCTACGAGCAGTACTTC. The complete variable domain, with remaining parts taken from reference TRBV2 and TRBJ2-7, reads EPEVTQTPSHQVTQMGQEVILRCVPISNHLYFYWYRQILGQKVEFLVSFYNNEISEKSEIFDDQFSVERPDGSNFTLKIRSTKLEDSAMYFCASSEAPTAYEQYFGPGTRLTVT.

Only one count was recorded for this clone. The chain uses TRBV30 and TRBJ2-2; D is undetermined. This CDR3 is built from 12 residues. Germline lookup yields CDR1 GTSNPN and CDR2 SVGIG (reference sequence). V gave up 1 base and J gave up 7 bases, with 7 bases separating them. CDR3 in DNA: TGTGCCTGGAGTGCGGACGGCGGGGAGCTGTTTTTT. The encoded protein is CAWSADGGELFF.

The chain is built from TRBV6-6 and TRBJ2-7; a possible D gene is TRBD1 (7 bases). The CDR3 is made up of 15 amino acids. Germline lookup yields CDR1 MNHNY and CDR2 SVGAGI (reference sequence). The ends were cut back, 2 bases at V and 2 bases at J, with 13 bases in the middle. In DNA form, the CDR3 reads TGTGCCAGCAGTTACACGCAGGGGGGAGCCTACGAGCAGTACTTC. This translates into CASSYTQGGAYEQYF.

The chain uses TRBV29-1 and TRBJ1-2; D is undetermined. The germline V gene encodes CDR1 SQVTM and CDR2 ANQGSEA. The length of the CDR3 is 12 residues. V was trimmed by 7 bases and J by 3 bases, leaving 12 bases between them. The CDR3 spells CSGHGTDYGYTF. In DNA form, the CDR3 reads TGCAGCGGGCACGGCACAGACTATGGCTACACCTTC.

The rearrangement links TRBV30 to TRBJ2-2; TRBD1 might be the D (6 bases). The V end was cut by 6 bases, the J end by 5 bases, with 13 bases between. In germline, CDR1 is GTSNPN, CDR2 SVGIG (reference sequence). The CDR3 is made up of 13 amino acids. CDR3 DNA sequence: TGTGCCTGCTCCCCTACAGGGACCGGGGAGCTGTTTTTT. Amino acids: CACSPTGTGELFF.

V and J are TRBV9 and TRBJ2-2, with D unresolved. From germline, CDR1 is SGDLS and CDR2 YYNGEE. Trimming pared 4 bases from V and 7 bases from J, leaving 8 bases between. CDR3 length: 12 residues. The CDR3 is CASSSRDGELFF. The CDR3 DNA reads as TGTGCCAGCAGCTCCCGTGACGGGGAGCTGTTTTTT.

This chain joins TRBV9 and TRBJ2-7; TRBD1 might be the D (5 bases). Trimming pared 4 bases from V and 3 bases from J, leaving 17 bases between. Germline V lookup: CDR1 SGDLS, CDR2 YYNGEE. This CDR3 has 15 residues. This CDR3 reads CASSSDSVGYYEQYF. The CDR3 nucleotides read TGTGCCAGCAGCTCTGACAGCGTGGGGTACTACGAGCAGTACTTC.

The chain couples TRBV9 to TRBJ2-5, with D possibly matching TRBD1 (6 bases). With 0 bases removed from V and 6 bases from J, the gap between germline ends came to 12 bases. This CDR3 region has 14 residues. CDR1 is SGDLS, CDR2 YYNGEE, per germline. The DNA of the CDR3 is TGTGCCAGCAGCGTAGGACAGGTCGGACAGACCCAGTACTTC. Translating gives CASSVGQVGQTQYF. Variable domain in full (rest from reference TRBV9 and TRBJ2-5): DSGVTQTPKHLITATGQRVTLRCSPRSGDLSVYWYQQSLDQGLQFLIQYYNGEERAKGNILERFSAQQFPDLHSELNLSSLELGDSALYFCASSVGQVGQTQYFGPGTRLLVL.

This clone has only one observation. The rearrangement uses TRBV7-2 and TRBJ2-4, with D hard to call. The CDR3 runs to 14 residues. The V end lost 3 bases, the J end lost 1 base, and 7 bases lay between the germline ends. Germline lookup yields CDR1 SGHTA and CDR2 FQGNSA. DNA for the CDR3: TGTGCCAGCAGCTTTGGGTTCGCCAAAAACATTCAGTACTTC. Its protein is CASSFGFAKNIQYF.

Concerning this clone: The sample contains more than one DNA sequence encoding this CDR3. The CDR3 here is CASSEGGVSYEQYF. The CDR3 DNA is TGTGCCAGCAGTGAGGGCGGGGTATCCTACGAGCAGTACTTC. V and J are TRBV2 and TRBJ2-7, with D perhaps TRBD2 (6 bases). Trimming removed 3 bases from V and 1 base from J, with 10 bases in between. The CDR3 length is 14 residues. From germline, CDR1 is SNHLY and CDR2 FYNNEI.

This chain joins TRBV6-4 and TRBJ2-7; possibly TRBD2 for D (6 bases). This CDR3 has 13 amino acids. In germline, CDR1 is MRHNA, CDR2 SNTAGT. Trimming took off 6 bases at V and 7 bases at J, with 16 bases between the two ends. The CDR3 sequence: CASSYDRDSEQYF. CDR3 sequence (DNA): TGTGCCAGCAGCTACGACCGGGACTCAGAGCAGTACTTC.

The V gene is TRBV2, the J gene TRBJ2-1, with D perhaps TRBD1 (6 bases). The CDR3 is made up of 14 amino acids. V lost 11 bases and J 7 bases, leaving 21 bases between the germline ends. Germline CDR1 reads SNHLY; CDR2 reads FYNNEI. The CDR3: CARNRANMENEQFF. The CDR3 DNA follows: TGTGCCCGAAACAGGGCTAACATGGAGAATGAGCAGTTCTTC.

The V and J genes are TRBV5-6 and TRBJ2-7, with D hard to call. In germline, CDR1 is SGHDT, CDR2 YYEEEE. Trimming took off 9 bases at V and 0 bases at J, with 16 bases between the two ends. The CDR3 runs 14 residues. This CDR3 is CATTGWVSSYEQYF. In DNA, the CDR3 is TGTGCCACCACTGGGTGGGTCAGCTCCTACGAGCAGTACTTC.

This clone came up once. This chain uses TRBV29-1 with TRBJ1-2; 7 bases are a match to TRBD1. This CDR3 spans 14 amino acids. V was clipped by 1 base and J by 2 bases; unmatched bases: 4. The germline V gene encodes CDR1 SQVTM and CDR2 ANQGSEA. The CDR3 DNA reads TGCAGCGTTGAAGGTCAGACAGGGAACTATGGCTACACCTTC. It specifies CSVEGQTGNYGYTF.

The chain employs TRBV2 and TRBJ2-2; weak D call: TRBD1 (6 bases). The V end was cut by 8 bases, the J end by 6 bases, with 13 bases between. The germline CDR1 and CDR2 sequences are SNHLY and FYNNEI. The CDR3 runs 13 residues. CDR3 in DNA: TGTGCCAGCCACTACAGGGAACCCGGGGAGCTGTTTTTT. Protein: CASHYREPGELFF.

Here the CDR3 reads CASSSPRDLGGLETQYF. CDR3 in DNA: TGTGCCAGCAGTTCCCCCCGGGACCTAGGCGGTTTGGAGACCCAGTACTTC. The rearrangement uses TRBV28 and TRBJ2-5, with D perhaps assigned TRBD1 or TRBD2 (5 bases each). The length of the CDR3 is 17 residues. V lost 4 bases and J lost 5, with 23 bases in between. Germline V CDR1 and CDR2: MDHEN, SYDVKM.

V gene TRBV5-1 combines with J gene TRBJ2-7; D possibly uses TRBD1 or TRBD2 (5 bases each). The V end lost 7 bases, the J end lost 7 bases, and 18 bases lay between the germline ends. Germline V gene lookup returns CDR1 SGHRS and CDR2 YFSETQ. The CDR3 has 13 residues. The CDR3 DNA reads TGCGCCAGCGGGGACGATTTCTTTAATGAGCAGTACTTC. This translates into CASGDDFFNEQYF.

The chain recombines TRBV5-4 with TRBJ1-3, with 12 bases aligning to TRBD1. This CDR3 has 15 amino acids. The junction had 7 bases not matched to a gene; V was cut back by 4 bases and J by 8 bases. Germline CDR1 and CDR2: SGHNT and YYREEE (reference sequence). The CDR3 loop reads CASSAGTGGLDTIYF. Written as DNA, the CDR3 is TGTGCCAGCAGCGCGGGGACAGGGGGCTTGGACACCATATATTTT.

This rearrangement joins TRBV7-9 to TRBJ2-5, with 7 nucleotides matching TRBD1. From germline, CDR1 is SEHNR and CDR2 FQNEAQ (reference sequence). Trimming at V came to 1 base and at J to 4 bases, leaving 9 bases not matched to a gene. This CDR3 comprises 16 residues. CDR3 DNA: TGTGCCAGCAGCTTAGACAGGGGTACCAGACGAGAGACCCAGTACTTC. Translated: CASSLDRGTRRETQYF.

Points on this clone: Other DNA sequences in the same sample also yield this CDR3. CDR3 sequence: CASSPGLSTDTQYF. The DNA for the CDR3 is TGTGCCAGTAGTCCTGGGTTGAGCACAGATACGCAGTATTTT. V is TRBV19 and J is TRBJ2-3; D unresolved. In germline, CDR1 is LNHDA, CDR2 SQIVND (reference sequence). V shed 5 bases and J shed 0 bases, with 9 bases lying between them. The length of the CDR3 is 14 residues.

V usage is TRBV28 and J usage is TRBJ2-7; 8 nucleotides align to TRBD1. Germline trimming cut 4 bases from V and 3 bases from J; bases unmatched to any gene: 8. The germline V gene has CDR1 MDHEN and CDR2 SYDVKM. The CDR3 has 15 residues. The DNA for the CDR3 is TGTGCCAGCAGTTCTGCCGGGACAGGAGACTACGAGCAGTACTTC. Translated, it gives CASSSAGTGDYEQYF.

This chain joins TRBV10-1 and TRBJ2-2; D not resolved. Germline loops: CDR1 WNHNN, CDR2 SYGVQD (reference sequence). There are 16 residues in the CDR3. V lost 4 bases, J lost 2 bases, and 14 bases lay in between. The CDR3 sequence: CASSGGSLLNTGELFF. The DNA for the CDR3 is TGCGCCAGCAGTGGTGGCTCCTTACTTAACACCGGGGAGCTGTTTTTT.

The CDR3 sequence: CASSQDRGRVWEQYF. CDR3 DNA sequence: TGTGCCAGCAGCCAAGACCGAGGGAGGGTTTGGGAGCAGTACTTC. The rearrangement joins TRBV14 to TRBJ2-7; 7 nucleotides align to TRBD2. CDR3 length equals 15 residues. With 0 bases clipped from V and 7 bases from J, the junction kept 9 bases outside the gene matches. Germline assignment: CDR1 SGHDN and CDR2 FVKESK.

This chain connects TRBV10-1 to TRBJ1-1, with 11 bases fitting TRBD1. V shed 0 bases and J 1 base; nucleotides not matched to a gene: 10. Germline V lookup: CDR1 WNHNN, CDR2 SYGVQD (reference sequence). The CDR3 length is 19 residues. CDR3 loop: CASSESTPDRGRGNTEAFF. The DNA for the CDR3 is TGCGCCAGCAGTGAGTCGACCCCGGACAGGGGGCGCGGGAACACTGAAGCTTTCTTT.

V and J are TRBV19 and TRBJ2-3, with a tentative D call TRBD2 (5 bases). V gave up 4 bases and J gave up 2 bases, with 10 bases separating them. CDR3 length equals 14 residues. CDR1 and CDR2 from the germline V gene are LNHDA and SQIVND (reference sequence). The CDR3 loop reads CASSTGTITDTQYF. CDR3 bases: TGTGCCAGTAGTACGGGAACAATCACAGATACGCAGTATTTT.

With regard to this clone: Other nucleotide sequences in the sample specify the same CDR3. This rearrangement joins TRBV5-1 to TRBJ1-1, with TRBD1 as a possible D gene (5 bases). Germline values: CDR1 SGHRS, CDR2 YFSETQ. Trimming cost V 0 bases and J 1 base, with 10 bases left between them. This CDR3 spans 15 amino acids. The DNA of the CDR3 is TGCGCCAGCAGCTTGGCAGGGTGGGGGAACACTGAAGCTTTCTTT. It translates to CASSLAGWGNTEAFF.